This passage covers 6 T cell receptor beta chains from one sample sequenced in a study of OX40 agonist ivuxolimab in advanced cancers. Repertoires were generated with immunoSEQ multiplex PCR, while TCRdb's copy carries only in-frame clones and drops some. The sample has 65,000 to 95,000 clones, around nine tenths seen once. Sequenced here: CD4+ or CD8+ T cells sorted from blood, sampled in a trial of the OX40 agonist ivuxolimab. The origin of the receptors is an adult with an advanced solid tumor such as melanoma, head and neck, liver or kidney cancer.

The table lists this clone with a few counts. The same CDR3 also results from other DNA sequences found in this sample. V gene TRBV19 combines with J gene TRBJ2-5; 9 bases are shared with TRBD1. V trimming: 6 bases; J trimming: 5 bases; junction bases outside the gene matches: 4. The germline V gene encodes CDR1 LNHDA and CDR2 SQIVND (reference sequence). The CDR3 has 13 residues. This CDR3 is CASSDRGGETQYF. Here the CDR3 DNA reads TGTGCCAGTAGCGACAGGGGGGGCGAGACCCAGTACTTC.

The chain joins TRBV9 to TRBJ1-1; TRBD1 might be the D (5 bases). The CDR3 contains 14 residues. V shed 2 bases and J shed 2 bases, with 10 bases lying between them. CDR1 is SGDLS and CDR2 is YYNGEE in the germline V gene. The CDR3 coding sequence is TGTGCCAGCAGCGTTGGGGGGACCAACACTGAAGCTTTCTTT. Its protein is CASSVGGTNTEAFF.

The chain joins TRBV6-6 to TRBJ1-5; D possibly corresponds to TRBD1 (6 bases). Germline V gene lookup returns CDR1 MNHNY and CDR2 SVGAGI (reference sequence). The CDR3 totals 14 residues. V gave up 5 bases and J gave up 11 bases, with 19 bases separating them. As DNA, the CDR3 is TGTGCCAGCAGTGGTACACAGGGAAACGAGGCCCAGCATTTT. Amino acids: CASSGTQGNEAQHF.

For the CDR3, the DNA is TGTGCCAGCAGCTTGGGGGGGCAAAGCAATCAGCCCCAGCATTTT. Protein sequence: CASSLGGQSNQPQHF. This chain joins TRBV5-8 and TRBJ1-5; D is possibly TRBD1 (6 bases). Trimming removed 0 bases at V and 1 base at J, with 8 bases between. The CDR3 runs 15 residues. Germline V gene lookup returns CDR1 SGHTS and CDR2 YDEGEE.

V is TRBV4-2 and J is TRBJ1-2, with 8 bases matching TRBD1. This CDR3 region has 15 residues. Germline CDR1 reads LGHNA; CDR2 reads YNFKEQ. The ends lost 1 base at V and 8 bases at J; junction bases unmatched: 9. CDR3 bases: TGTGCCAGCAGCCAAGGCCCTACAGGGGGGGGCGGCTACACCTTC. Protein sequence: CASSQGPTGGGGYTF.

DNA for the CDR3: TGCGCCAGCAGCTTGGATTCGACGGCCAATGAGCAGTTCTTC. Protein sequence: CASSLDSTANEQFF. This sequence joins TRBV5-1 and TRBJ2-1; D unclear. The germline V and J ends were trimmed by 0 bases and 6 bases, with 10 bases remaining between them. The CDR3 is made up of 14 amino acids. CDR1 is SGHRS, CDR2 YFSETQ, per germline.